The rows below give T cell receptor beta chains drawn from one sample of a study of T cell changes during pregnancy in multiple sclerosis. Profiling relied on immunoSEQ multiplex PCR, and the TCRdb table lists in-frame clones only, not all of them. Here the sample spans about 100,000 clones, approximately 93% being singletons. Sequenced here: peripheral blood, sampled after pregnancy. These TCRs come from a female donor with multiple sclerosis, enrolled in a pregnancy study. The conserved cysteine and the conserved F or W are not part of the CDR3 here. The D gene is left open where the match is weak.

CDR3aa: ASSLLQGSSYNEQF; v_gene: TRBV11-2; j_gene: TRBJ2-1; d_gene: NA
CDR3aa: ASSIGTGGYNEQF; v_gene: TRBV19; j_gene: TRBJ2-1; d_gene: TRBD1
CDR3aa: ASSGGVAGVSEQY; v_gene: TRBV7-2; j_gene: TRBJ2-7; d_gene: TRBD2
CDR3aa: AISGLASTYNEQF; v_gene: TRBV10-3; j_gene: TRBJ2-1; d_gene: TRBD2
CDR3aa: ASSMGSGRVRETQY; v_gene: TRBV19; j_gene: TRBJ2-5; d_gene: TRBD2
CDR3aa: ASSLGVAGLADYEQY; v_gene: TRBV7-2; j_gene: TRBJ2-7; d_gene: TRBD2
CDR3aa: ASSSPRAGQGQETQY; v_gene: TRBV5-4; j_gene: TRBJ2-5; d_gene: TRBD1
CDR3aa: ASSQERARGTYEQY; v_gene: TRBV4-1; j_gene: TRBJ2-7; d_gene: NA
CDR3aa: ASSRRDKQETQY; v_gene: TRBV6-6; j_gene: TRBJ2-5; d_gene: NA
CDR3aa: ASSTGSTEAF; v_gene: TRBV5-1; j_gene: TRBJ1-1; d_gene: NA
CDR3aa: ASRYTGEFNTDTQY; v_gene: TRBV7-2; j_gene: TRBJ2-3; d_gene: TRBD1